These T cell receptor beta chains were read from a single sample in a study of T cells in Graves' hyperthyroidism and ophthalmopathy. Each CDR3 protein is one row after TCRdb ran MiXCR on the multiplex PCR reads. The repertoire holds around 300,000 distinct CDR3 sequences, with over 20% as singletons. Sequenced: blood. These receptors all come from a man aged 25 to 45 with Graves' ophthalmopathy. The CDR3 runs from the conserved cysteine through the conserved F or W. Fields, in order: V gene, clone size, J gene, D gene, CDR3 DNA, CDR3 protein. The D gene is left open where the match is weak. Size values are once, few and many counts, or a class for expanded clones, and some rows have none.

>TRBV7-3|-|TRBJ2-3|-
TGTGCCAGCAGCTTAACGGGCAGCGGAGATACGCAGTATTTT
CASSLTGSGDTQYF
>TRBV2|-|TRBJ2-7|TRBD2
TGTGCCAGCAGTCTAGCGGACCTGTCCTACGAGCAGTACTTC
CASSLADLSYEQYF
>TRBV12-3/TRBV12-4|few|TRBJ1-6|TRBD1
TGTGCCAGCAACCTAGACAGGGGGCTTTCACCCCTCCACTTT
CASNLDRGLSPLHF
>TRBV19|-|TRBJ1-1|-
TGTGCCAGTAGTATTTGGGGAAACACTGAAGCTTTCTTT
CASSIWGNTEAFF
>TRBV27|-|TRBJ2-7|-
TGTGCCAGCAGTTCCCGGGGCCGGGGCGAGCAGTACTTC
CASSSRGRGEQYF
>TRBV3-1|many|TRBJ2-7|-
TGTGCCAGCAGCCACACGCAGACGGTTGAGCAGTACTTC
CASSHTQTVEQYF
>TRBV27|-|TRBJ1-1|-
TGTGCCAGCAGTAGCGGAGCGGGCACTGAAGCTTTCTTT
CASSSGAGTEAFF
>TRBV10-3|-|TRBJ2-7|-
TGTGCCATCAGTGATACTATGGGGCAGGGAAAATCCTACGAGCAGTACTTC
CAISDTMGQGKSYEQYF
>TRBV6-1|many|TRBJ2-1|TRBD2
TGTGCCAGCAGTGAAGCGCTTCGGAGAAAGCGGGAGGGACACAATGAGCAGTTCTTC
CASSEALRRKREGHNEQFF
>TRBV6-1|-|TRBJ1-5|-
TGTGCCAGCAGTGGGAGGGGTGGCAATCAGCCCCAGCATTTT
CASSGRGGNQPQHF
>TRBV15|-|TRBJ2-5|-
TGTGCCACCAGCAGAGTGCCCGGCCAAGAGACCCAGTACTTC
CATSRVPGQETQYF
>TRBV7-9|-|TRBJ2-3|TRBD2
TGTGCCAGCAGCTTCGGAGGGACTAGCGGGATGTATACGCAGTATTTT
CASSFGGTSGMYTQYF
>TRBV2|many|TRBJ1-5|-
TGTGCCAGCAGTGAAAGGACGGCCGCAGGTCAGCCCCAGCATTTT
CASSERTAAGQPQHF
>TRBV6-1|-|TRBJ2-5|-
TGTGCCAGCGGAGGGAGAAGGTCTTTTCAAGAGACCCAGTACTTC
CASGGRRSFQETQYF
>TRBV5-1|-|TRBJ1-2|-
TGCGCCAGCACCTTGGGACGGAACTATGGCTACACCTTC
CASTLGRNYGYTF
>TRBV20-1|few|TRBJ1-2|-
TGCAGTGCTAGAAACCCGGGAACAGGGAGTGACTATGGCTACACCTTC
CSARNPGTGSDYGYTF
>TRBV6-2/TRBV6-3|few|TRBJ2-5|TRBD2
TGTGCCAGCATAAGGGGACTAGCGGGGGAGACCCAGTACTTC
CASIRGLAGETQYF
>TRBV28|many|TRBJ1-1|-
TGTGCCAGCAGTACTCCGGTCGAAGCTTTCTTT
CASSTPVEAFF
>TRBV20-1|few|TRBJ2-3|-
TGCAGTGCTAGCGACGGACGAGATACGCAGTATTTT
CSASDGRDTQYF
>TRBV11-2|-|TRBJ2-7|-
TGTGCCAGCAGCTCTAGCCCCAGGGGAAAGGACTACGAGCAGTACTTC
CASSSSPRGKDYEQYF
>TRBV30|few|TRBJ2-1|-
TGTGCCTGGAGGGGGGGTAGGACGGGTGTTAATCATGAGCAGTTCTTC
CAWRGGRTGVNHEQFF
>TRBV6-1|few|TRBJ2-7|TRBD1
TGTGCCAGCATGGGACAGGGCCCCTACGAGCAGTACTTC
CASMGQGPYEQYF
>TRBV19|-|TRBJ1-4|-
TGTGCCAGTAGTATGCGGAACAGGGCTAATGAAAAACTGTTTTTT
CASSMRNRANEKLFF
>TRBV27|once|TRBJ2-6|-
TGTGCCAGCAGTTCACGACCCAATGGTCGGGCCAACGTCCTGACTTTC
CASSSRPNGRANVLTF
>TRBV7-9|-|TRBJ1-2|-
TGTGCCAGCAGCTTAGCTGTGGACTACACCTTC
CASSLAVDYTF
>TRBV6-1|many|TRBJ1-5|-
TGTGCCACCTCGGGACTCTTGGAAGGACGGCCCCAGCATTTT
CATSGLLEGRPQHF
>TRBV5-1|-|TRBJ2-5|TRBD2
TGCGCCAGCAGCTTGGCTCAGCGGGAGTATTCGGAGGAGACCCAGTACTTC
CASSLAQREYSEETQYF
>TRBV5-1|-|TRBJ2-5|TRBD2
TGCGCCAGCAGCCCCGGACTAGCGAGTGAGACCCAGTACTTC
CASSPGLASETQYF
>TRBV11-2|many|TRBJ2-1|TRBD2
TGTGCCAGCAGCTTCCAACTAGCGGGAGGGAATGAGCAGTTCTTC
CASSFQLAGGNEQFF
>TRBV28|many|TRBJ2-1|-
TGTGCCAGCAGAGGGGAGAATGAGCAGTTCTTC
CASRGENEQFF
>TRBV9|-|TRBJ1-2|TRBD1
TGTGCCAGCAGCGTAGACCTGGGACAGGGTAAGGGCTACACCTTC
CASSVDLGQGKGYTF
>TRBV12-3/TRBV12-4|-|TRBJ1-4|TRBD1
TGTGCCAGCAGCCCGCCCACAGGGGGCAATGAAAAACTGTTTTTT
CASSPPTGGNEKLFF
>TRBV18|few|TRBJ1-1|-
TGTGCCAGCTCACCAATAGTGAACACTGAAGCTTTCTTT
CASSPIVNTEAFF
>TRBV12-3/TRBV12-4|many|TRBJ2-1|TRBD2
TGTGCCAGCAGTTTTATCCGCGCTAGCGGGAGGGACAATGAGCAGTTCTTC
CASSFIRASGRDNEQFF
>TRBV3-1|few|TRBJ1-6|-
TGTGCCAGCAGCCCGACCGGGACAAATAATTCACCCCTCCACTTT
CASSPTGTNNSPLHF
>TRBV7-3|-|TRBJ2-5|TRBD1
TGTGCCAGCAGTTTAACAGGGGCTCAAGGAGAGACCCAGTACTTC
CASSLTGAQGETQYF
>TRBV5-5|-|TRBJ1-1|-
TGTGCCAGCAGCTTGGAGGCAGTCACTGAAGCTTTCTTT
CASSLEAVTEAFF
>TRBV9|-|TRBJ2-3|-
TGTGCCAGCAGCCTAGACTACCGGCAGGGGAGGACAGATACGCAGTATTTT
CASSLDYRQGRTDTQYF
>TRBV2|few|TRBJ1-3|-
TGTGCCAGCAGTGATTTGGGGGCATCTGGAAACACCATATATTTT
CASSDLGASGNTIYF
>TRBV7-9|once|TRBJ2-2|TRBD2
TGTGCCAGCAGCTTAAGCCTAGCGGGAAGCGACGGGGAGCTGTTTTTT
CASSLSLAGSDGELFF
>TRBV25-1|-|TRBJ2-7|-
TGTGCCAGCAGTGAATTGGGGGACTACGAGCAGTACTTC
CASSELGDYEQYF
>TRBV7-2|-|TRBJ2-5|TRBD1
TGTGCCAGCAGCTTAGTACAGGGGGTGCGAGAGACCCAGTACTTC
CASSLVQGVRETQYF
>TRBV10-3|-|TRBJ1-3|TRBD1
TGTGCCACCTCTGGGACAGGGCTTGGAAACACCATATATTTT
CATSGTGLGNTIYF
>TRBV2|few|TRBJ2-2|TRBD1
TGTGCCAGCAGTGAATTAGGACAGGGTTTCACCGGGGAGCTGTTTTTT
CASSELGQGFTGELFF
>TRBV20-1|-|TRBJ1-6|TRBD1
TGCAGTGGGCCGGGACAGGGGAATTCACCCCTCCACTTT
CSGPGQGNSPLHF
>TRBV18|few|TRBJ1-1|TRBD1
TGTGCCAGCTCACCAAAGGGACAGCAGAACACTGAAGCTTTCTTT
CASSPKGQQNTEAFF
>TRBV19|many|TRBJ1-1|TRBD1
TGTGCCAGTAGTATCTACAGGGGGATGAACACTGAAGCTTTCTTT
CASSIYRGMNTEAFF
>TRBV19|few|TRBJ2-7|TRBD2
TGTGCCAGTAGTTCGCGACTAGCGGGAGGGGCCTACGAGCAGTACTTC
CASSSRLAGGAYEQYF
>TRBV19|-|TRBJ1-2|-
TGTGCCAGTAGGGCAGTAGATAACTATGGCTACACCTTC
CASRAVDNYGYTF
>TRBV6-1|few|TRBJ2-5|-
TGTGCCAGCAGTACCCCCGTTCTAGAGACCCAGTACTTC
CASSTPVLETQYF
>TRBV18|many|TRBJ2-2|-
TGTGCCAGCTCACCGGAAACCGGGGAGCTGTTTTTT
CASSPETGELFF
>TRBV11-2|-|TRBJ2-2|-
TGTGCCAGCAGCTTAGGAGGAATAAACACCGGGGAGCTGTTTTTT
CASSLGGINTGELFF
>TRBV6-1|few|TRBJ2-5|-
TGTGCCAGCAGTTGGTCCGACCAGAAGGGGACCCAGTACTTC
CASSWSDQKGTQYF
>TRBV18|-|TRBJ2-1|-
TGTGCCAGCTCCCCCGGGATAGGAGGTTACAATGAGCAGTTCTTC
CASSPGIGGYNEQFF
>TRBV7-2|-|TRBJ2-1|TRBD2
TGTGCCAGCAGCACTAGGACTAGCGGGAGGTTCTCCTACAATGAGCAGTTCTTC
CASSTRTSGRFSYNEQFF
>TRBV12-3/TRBV12-4|-|TRBJ2-2|TRBD2
TGTGCCAGCAGTTTCCCGGGACTAGCGGACACCGGGGAGCTGTTTTTT
CASSFPGLADTGELFF
>TRBV5-5|many|TRBJ2-5|-
TGTGCCAGCAGCGGGGAGTGGGGGAGGGAGACCCAGTACTTC
CASSGEWGRETQYF
>TRBV9|few|TRBJ2-3|-
TGTGCCAGCAGCGAGGGGGGCCCCACAGATACGCAGTATTTT
CASSEGGPTDTQYF
>TRBV30|many|TRBJ2-7|TRBD2
TGTGCCTGGAGGATAGCGGGAAACTCCTACGAGCAGTACTTC
CAWRIAGNSYEQYF
>TRBV14|many|TRBJ2-3|-
TGTGCCAGCAGCCAAAATGGGCGCACAGATACGCAGTATTTT
CASSQNGRTDTQYF